This entry describes one T cell receptor beta chain. This entry comes from a study of blood T cell repertoires in COVID-19. Study overall: Both acute and convalescent COVID-19 samples were obtained from the United States, Italy and Spain. The analysed material was cDNA or gDNA that came from T cells, B-cell-depleted T cells, or PBMCs.

Original handling: It was from reference gene primer amplification that nucleated cell counts were estimated. Method: immunoSEQ multiplex PCR; TCRdb's copy keeps in-frame clones and lacks some. That table is the source of V, J and clone size, and D and trimming were worked out from the DNA. The sample carries roughly 310,000 clones, roughly 90% recorded once. The CDR3 loop spans 13 amino acids. The trim removed 6 bases at V and 6 bases at J, leaving 6 bases unmatched. The germline gives CDR1 MNHNY, CDR2 SVGAGI (reference sequence). The rearrangement links TRBV6-6 to TRBJ1-1, with 8 nucleotides matching TRBD1. Sequenced input: peripheral blood. This receptor was identified in a woman aged 45-59 years with active or convalescent COVID-19. The CDR3 DNA reads TGTGCCAGCAGCGACAGGGGTGAAGCTGAAGCTTTCTTT. Translation gives CASSDRGEAEAFF.